Listed below are T cell receptor beta chains from one sample, sequenced in a study of blood T cell repertoires in COVID-19. TCRdb's copy holds only in-frame clones and misses some; the assay was immunoSEQ multiplex PCR. There are approximately 100,000 clones in the sample; around 81% occur only once, and about 9.4% lies in the top ten. Specimen: peripheral blood. These receptors came from a human donor in a cohort sampled during active COVID-19. Both conserved end residues are trimmed from each CDR3. Rows may omit the clone size; those that give it use once, few, many or a size class.

>TRBV5-1|TRBJ2-3|NA
ASTRTSGADTQY
>TRBV7-3|TRBJ2-7|NA
ASSSSVGGNYEQY
>TRBV13|TRBJ1-1|NA
ASSLGGSTSTEAF
>TRBV4-3|TRBJ2-7|NA
ASSQGQGDEQY
>TRBV25-1|TRBJ2-3|NA
ASSVRSGRTDTQY
>TRBV6-2/TRBV6-3|TRBJ2-7|NA
ASSYPGGRSSYEQY
>TRBV4-1|TRBJ1-1|NA
ASSQEGNRGGEAF
>TRBV5-6|TRBJ1-1|few
ASSLAQGAAEAF
>TRBV3-1/TRBV3-2|TRBJ2-4|NA
ASSQDKYGGRINIQY
>TRBV19|TRBJ2-2|NA
ASSLRGAGELF
>TRBV9|TRBJ2-5|NA
ASSTSGQGGETQY
>TRBV11-3|TRBJ2-3|NA
ASSTERGAADTQY
>TRBV27|TRBJ1-2|NA
ASSLSGTSGYT
>TRBV13|TRBJ2-7|NA
ASLGERDRVHEQY
>TRBV28|TRBJ1-2|NA
ASSTTLITGYT
>TRBV7-8|TRBJ2-7|many
ASSLGQSAYEQY
>TRBV30|TRBJ2-4|NA
AWSQGGNIQY
>TRBV6-4|TRBJ2-2|NA
ASRTTAGSPGELF
>TRBV19|TRBJ2-7|few
ASSIADRGQSYEQY
>TRBV5-6|TRBJ1-5|NA
ASSLLRDRRNSNQPQH
>TRBV7-9|TRBJ1-6|NA
ASSLAQGTGSNSPLH
>TRBV7-2|TRBJ1-5|few
ASSTGQGGQPQH
>TRBV6-5|TRBJ1-1|NA
ASRHPGQLGTEAF
>TRBV4-2|TRBJ2-5|once
ASSQDQRETQY
>TRBV30|TRBJ1-2|NA
AWSDPGTAGYGYT
>TRBV11-2|TRBJ1-5|NA
ASSLAGGSNQPQH
>TRBV5-1|TRBJ2-7|once
ASSPIGGQYEQY
>TRBV5-1|TRBJ1-1|NA
ASSLVGQNTEAF
>TRBV30|TRBJ2-2|once
AWNGGLAGATGELF
>TRBV6-1|TRBJ1-2|NA
ASSERHSGQLYYGYT
>TRBV5-8|TRBJ1-4|NA
ASSVDRVVEKLF
>TRBV25-1|TRBJ1-3|NA
ASSSWDNYSGNTIY
>TRBV25-1|TRBJ2-3|NA
ASGPFGGNTDTQY